Included here is one T cell receptor (beta chain) sequence, with context. Produced via immunoSEQ multiplex PCR; TCRdb's table is partial and in-frame only. The table has about 120,000 clones, more than 75% seen once; the top ten hold about 6%. This sample was taken from a study of cytomegalovirus exposure and HLA in healthy donors. Trimming cost V 4 bases and J 4 bases; bases outside gene matches: 12. This CDR3 is 16 amino acids long. Germline-derived CDR1 and CDR2 are LNHDA and SQIVND (reference sequence). V usage is TRBV19 and J usage is TRBJ1-1; TRBD1 aligns across 7 bases. Specimen: PBMCs. This sequence was found in a woman younger than 35 in good health and CMV-seropositive. The CDR3, as DNA: TGTGCCAGTAGTAAGGACAGGATACTGGTTAGCACTGAAGCTTTCTTT. Translating gives CASSKDRILVSTEAFF.